The 15 T cell receptor beta chains below were found in one sample sequenced in a study of blood T cell repertoires in COVID-19. TCRdb keeps only in-frame clones here, not all; method: immunoSEQ multiplex PCR. The data hold about 280,000 clones, with roughly 87% observed a single time. The sequenced material came from peripheral blood. The receptors come from a man in his late teens or twenties with active or convalescent COVID-19.

V usage is TRBV3-1 (or the pseudogene TRBV3-2) and J usage is TRBJ1-6, with D possibly matching TRBD1 (5 bases). The CDR3 loop spans 16 amino acids. Germline loops: CDR1 LGHDT, CDR2 YNNKEL (reference sequence). With 0 bases removed from V and 3 bases from J, the gap between germline ends came to 9 bases. The CDR3 DNA follows: TGTGCCAGCAGCCAAGATAAGGGGTTCTATAATTCACCCCTCCACTTT. Protein product: CASSQDKGFYNSPLHF.

The chain links TRBV3-1 (or the pseudogene TRBV3-2) to TRBJ2-1, with D possibly matching TRBD1 (6 bases). CDR3 size: 15 residues. The germline V gene has CDR1 LGHDT and CDR2 YNNKEL (reference sequence). V lost 0 bases and J 12 bases, leaving 18 bases between the germline ends. The DNA for the CDR3 is TGTGCCAGCAGCCAAGACCTGGGGAAGGGGGTAAGGCAGTTCTTC. Its protein product is CASSQDLGKGVRQFF.

The chain employs TRBV13 and TRBJ2-3; TRBD2 is a possible D gene (5 bases). The CDR3 totals 16 residues. Germline CDR1 and CDR2: PRHDT and FYEKMQ (reference sequence). V was trimmed by 4 bases and J by 4 bases, leaving 18 bases between them. In DNA, the CDR3 is TGTGCCAGCAGCTGGGGATGGCGGGCCGGGGCAGATACGCAGTATTTT. Translated: CASSWGWRAGADTQYF.

This chain joins TRBV6-5 and TRBJ2-7; a possible D gene is TRBD1 (5 bases). This CDR3 comprises 13 residues. The V end was cut by 0 bases, the J end by 7 bases, with 10 bases between. Germline V gives CDR1 MNHEY, CDR2 SVGAGI. CDR3 residues: CASSYSLTAEQYF. The CDR3 DNA sequence: TGTGCCAGCAGTTACTCGTTGACAGCGGAGCAGTACTTC.

The chain is built from TRBV18 and TRBJ1-2; D gene unclear. CDR1 is KGHSH, CDR2 LQKENI, per germline. The ends were cut back, 6 bases at V and 8 bases at J, with 10 bases in the middle. The CDR3 is 11 residues long. The CDR3 DNA reads as TGTGCCAGCTCCCGAAGAGAGGGCTACACCTTC. Translating it yields CASSRREGYTF.

The chain uses TRBV2 and TRBJ1-6, with unresolved D. Trimming shortened V by 7 bases and J by 8 bases, and 15 bases separated the two germline ends. This CDR3 comprises 14 residues. CDR1 is SNHLY, CDR2 FYNNEI, per germline. As DNA, the CDR3 is TGTGCCAGCATCCCTCTAGTCCCCTATTCACCCCTCCACTTT. It codes for CASIPLVPYSPLHF. The whole variable domain, remainder taken from reference TRBV2 and TRBJ1-6, is EPEVTQTPSHQVTQMGQEVILRCVPISNHLYFYWYRQILGQKVEFLVSFYNNEISEKSEIFDDQFSVERPDGSNFTLKIRSTKLEDSAMYFCASIPLVPYSPLHFGNGTRLTVT.

The V and J genes are TRBV3-1 (or the pseudogene TRBV3-2) and TRBJ1-1; perhaps TRBD1 as D (6 bases). Germline CDR1 LGHDT, CDR2 YNNKEL (reference sequence). V was clipped by 5 bases and J by 4 bases, with 17 bases between them. This CDR3 is built from 15 residues. The CDR3 is CASSVKGGGPTEAFF. The CDR3 DNA reads as TGTGCCAGCAGCGTTAAAGGGGGGGGCCCCACTGAAGCTTTCTTT.

CDR3 region: CSVATASWTEAFF. CDR3 sequence (DNA): TGCAGCGTCGCGACCGCTAGTTGGACTGAAGCTTTCTTT. The rearrangement links TRBV29-1 to TRBJ1-1; D not certain. CDR3 length: 13 residues. With 6 bases removed from V and 5 bases from J, the gap between germline ends came to 16 bases. Germline V gene data show CDR1 as SQVTM and CDR2 as ANQGSEA.

This clone has just one count. CDR3 sequence reads: CASKTAGGNQPQHF. CDR3 nucleotides: TGTGCCAGTAAGACAGCAGGTGGCAATCAGCCCCAGCATTTT. The gene calls are TRBV19 and TRBJ1-5; D may be TRBD1 (5 bases). The CDR3 runs to 14 residues. Germline lookup yields CDR1 LNHDA and CDR2 SQIVND (reference sequence). Deletions cut 7 bases from V and 2 bases from J, with 12 bases between.

This rearrangement joins TRBV9 to TRBJ1-5; tentative D call: TRBD1 (6 bases). V lost 4 bases, J lost 3 bases, and 14 bases lay in between. From germline, CDR1 is SGDLS and CDR2 YYNGEE. The CDR3 length is 15 residues. In DNA form, the CDR3 reads TGTGCCAGCAGCTCCACAGGGCACCTCAATCAGCCCCAGCATTTT. It codes for CASSSTGHLNQPQHF.

The chain combines TRBV7-2 with TRBJ1-3, with 9 bases matching TRBD1. Germline V gene sequence: CDR1 SGHTA, CDR2 FQGNSA. The CDR3 covers 17 residues. J lost 3 bases, V lost 6 bases, and 12 bases had no gene match. CDR3 coding DNA: TGTGCCAGCAGTCCAACACAGGGGGCGTCTGATGGAAACACCATATATTTT. Protein sequence: CASSPTQGASDGNTIYF.

The V gene is TRBV25-1, the J gene TRBJ2-7, with D possibly TRBD1 on 6 matching bases. The V gene lost 8 bases and the J gene lost 0 bases, with 11 bases spanning the gap. The CDR3 consists of 13 residues. CDR1 is MGHDK and CDR2 is SYGVNS in the germline V gene. The CDR3 DNA follows: TGTGCCAGCGAAGGGGGAGACTCCTACGAGCAGTACTTC. This translates into CASEGGDSYEQYF.

A word on this clone: At one end, the junction sequence differs from germline, possibly due to a read error. The same CDR3 also results from other DNA sequences found in this sample. CDR3 DNA sequence: TGCGCCAGCAGTGCGTCAGGGGACTCTGGGGCCAACGTCCTGACTTTC. Protein: CASSASGDSGANVLTF. The chain uses TRBV6-4 and TRBJ2-6; D possibly corresponds to TRBD1 (6 bases). The CDR3 covers 16 residues. The germline V gene encodes CDR1 MRHNA and CDR2 SNTAGT.

The chain carries TRBV12-5 and TRBJ2-2; TRBD1 aligns across 8 bases. V gave up 0 bases and J gave up 3 bases; unmatched junction bases: 6. The CDR3 loop spans 17 amino acids. Germline V gene lookup returns CDR1 LGHNT and CDR2 FRNRAP. The CDR3 here is CASGLVIRQGHTGELFF. CDR3 nucleotides: TGTGCTAGTGGTTTGGTAATTAGACAGGGGCACACCGGGGAGCTGTTTTTT.

The chain links TRBV7-2 to TRBJ2-6; D uncertain. Germline CDR1 is SGHTA and CDR2 is FQGNSA. The CDR3 has 18 amino acids. V was clipped by 1 base and J by 0 bases, with 13 bases between them. Here the CDR3 DNA reads TGTGCCAGCAGCTTAGGCAGAACCGAAAGCTCTGGGGCCAACGTCCTGACTTTC. Translation gives CASSLGRTESSGANVLTF.